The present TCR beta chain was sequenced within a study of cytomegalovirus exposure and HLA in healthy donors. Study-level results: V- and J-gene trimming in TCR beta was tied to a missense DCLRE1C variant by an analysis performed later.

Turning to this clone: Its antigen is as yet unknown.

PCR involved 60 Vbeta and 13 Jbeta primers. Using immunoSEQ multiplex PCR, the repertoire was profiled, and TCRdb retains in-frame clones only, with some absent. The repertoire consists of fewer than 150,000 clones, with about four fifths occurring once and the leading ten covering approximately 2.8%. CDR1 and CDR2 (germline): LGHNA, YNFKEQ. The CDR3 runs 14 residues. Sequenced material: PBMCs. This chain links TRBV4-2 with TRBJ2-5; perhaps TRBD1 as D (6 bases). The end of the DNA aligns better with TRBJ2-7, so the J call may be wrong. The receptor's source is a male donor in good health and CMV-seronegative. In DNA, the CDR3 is TGTGCCAGCAGCCAAGATTTGACAGGCTACGAGCAGTACTTC. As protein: CASSQDLTGYEQYF.